These T cell receptor beta chains were read from a single sample in a study of immune evolution from preneoplasia to lung adenocarcinoma. Assay: immunoSEQ multiplex PCR; the TCRdb copy retains only in-frame clones and omits some. In the table there are some 10,000 clones, 76% of which are singletons. Specimen: FFPE normal lung tissue adjacent to the tumor. The origin of the receptors is a person between 55 and 70 years old with lung adenocarcinoma. Some clones in this sample may be carry-over from other donors' samples. Each CDR3 is given with its conserved first and last residue. D genes are given only for firm matches. Only part of the rows carry a size: once, few, many, or a class if the clone is expanded.

TRBV19	.	TRBJ2-3	.	TGTGCCAGTAGTCCCTCCCTAACAGATACGCAGTATTTT	CASSPSLTDTQYF
TRBV7-3	.	TRBJ2-1	TRBD2	TGTGCCAGCAGCTTAACATTCAGCGGGAGTGCGTATGGGAATGAGCAGTTCTTC	CASSLTFSGSAYGNEQFF
TRBV5-1	.	TRBJ2-2	TRBD2	TGCGCCTCAAGCGGGGTCGGACTAGCGGGAGACGCCGGGGAGCTGTTTTTT	CASSGVGLAGDAGELFF
TRBV6-6	.	TRBJ2-7	.	TGTGCCAGCTTGCGACTAGGGAGCTACGAGCAGTACTTC	CASLRLGSYEQYF
TRBV5-4	few	TRBJ2-7	TRBD1	TGTGCCAGCAGCTCATATGGACAGGAGCAACTAGCCTACGAGCAGTACTTC	CASSSYGQEQLAYEQYF
TRBV29-1	.	TRBJ2-3	TRBD2	TGCAGCGTTCCTAGCGGGAGGTCGGGGGATGTCACAGATACGCAGTATTTT	CSVPSGRSGDVTDTQYF
TRBV6-5	.	TRBJ2-5	.	TGTGCCAGCAGTTACTCGGGGGGGCGGAATATTGAGACCCAGTACTTC	CASSYSGGRNIETQYF
TRBV10-3	.	TRBJ2-1	.	TGTGCCATCAGTGAGTCGATGGGCGGGGCGGGCAATGAGCAGTTCTTC	CAISESMGGAGNEQFF
TRBV5-4	few	TRBJ1-2	TRBD1	TGTGCCAGCAGAGACCGACGGACAGGGGCAGCGGATGGCTACACCTTC	CASRDRRTGAADGYTF
TRBV9	few	TRBJ1-3	.	TGTGCCAGCAGCCCCCAATCGGGATCTGGAAACACCATATATTTT	CASSPQSGSGNTIYF